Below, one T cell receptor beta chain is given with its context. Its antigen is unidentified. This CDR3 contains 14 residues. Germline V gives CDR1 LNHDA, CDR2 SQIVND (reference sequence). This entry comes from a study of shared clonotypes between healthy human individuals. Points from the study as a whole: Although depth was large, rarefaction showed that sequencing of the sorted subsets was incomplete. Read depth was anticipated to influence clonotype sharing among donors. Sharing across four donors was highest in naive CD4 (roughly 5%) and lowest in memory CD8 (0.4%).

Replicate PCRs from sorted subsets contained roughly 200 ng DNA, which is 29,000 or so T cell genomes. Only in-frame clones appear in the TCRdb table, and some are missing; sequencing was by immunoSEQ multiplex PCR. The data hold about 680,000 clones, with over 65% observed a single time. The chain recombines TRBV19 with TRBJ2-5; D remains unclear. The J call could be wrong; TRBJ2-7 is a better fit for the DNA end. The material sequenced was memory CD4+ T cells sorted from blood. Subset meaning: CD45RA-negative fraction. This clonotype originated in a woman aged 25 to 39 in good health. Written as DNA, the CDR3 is TGTGCCACGACTGACCAGCACAGTGCCTACGAGCAGTACTTC. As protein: CATTDQHSAYEQYF.